Listed below are T cell receptor beta chains from one sample, sequenced in a study of shared clonotypes between healthy human individuals. TCRdb keeps only in-frame clones here, not all; method: immunoSEQ multiplex PCR. The sample lists about 2 million clones, roughly 94% occurring once. The sequenced sample was naive CD8+ T cells sorted from blood. The source is a man aged 18-30 years in good health. The CDR3 runs from the conserved cysteine through the conserved F or W. The D gene is left open where the match is weak. Clone size appears in some rows only: once, few, many, or a class for an expanded clone.

size: -; J: TRBJ2-1; D: -; V: TRBV11-3; CDR3: CASSLAGGRGNEQFF; DNA: TGTGCCAGCAGCCTCGCGGGTGGGCGGGGTAATGAGCAGTTCTTC
size: -; J: TRBJ1-4; D: TRBD1; V: TRBV6-6; CDR3: CASTHQGANEKLFF; DNA: TGTGCCAGCACCCACCAGGGGGCCAATGAAAAACTGTTTTTT
size: -; J: TRBJ2-2; D: TRBD2; V: TRBV27; CDR3: CASSFFGGAGELFF; DNA: TGTGCCAGCAGTTTTTTCGGGGGGGCCGGGGAGCTGTTTTTT
size: -; J: TRBJ2-2; D: -; V: TRBV13; CDR3: CASSPGRSNTGELFF; DNA: TGTGCCAGCAGCCCCGGGCGGTCGAACACCGGGGAGCTGTTTTTT
size: once; J: TRBJ1-5; D: -; V: TRBV2; CDR3: CASSEGYRVSDQPQHF; DNA: TGTGCCAGCAGTGAAGGGTACAGGGTTTCCGATCAGCCCCAGCATTTT
size: -; J: TRBJ2-7; D: -; V: TRBV27; CDR3: CASGRILYEQYF; DNA: TGTGCCAGCGGGAGGATTCTCTACGAGCAGTACTTC
size: -; J: TRBJ1-1; D: -; V: TRBV25-1; CDR3: CASSEYADALNTEAFF; DNA: TGTGCCAGCAGTGAATATGCAGATGCCCTGAACACTGAAGCTTTCTTT
size: -; J: TRBJ2-1; D: TRBD2; V: TRBV4-3; CDR3: CASSQLAGGYNEQFF; DNA: TGCGCCAGCAGTCAACTAGCGGGGGGGTACAATGAGCAGTTCTTC
size: -; J: TRBJ2-1; D: TRBD2; V: TRBV27; CDR3: CASSLPIAGAPYNEQFF; DNA: TGTGCCAGCAGTTTACCCATAGCGGGAGCGCCCTACAATGAGCAGTTCTTC
size: -; J: TRBJ2-7; D: TRBD1; V: TRBV9; CDR3: CASSVGDRDSYEQYF; DNA: TGTGCCAGCAGCGTGGGGGACAGGGATTCCTACGAGCAGTACTTC
size: -; J: TRBJ2-4; D: -; V: TRBV19; CDR3: CASSRGLAKNIQYF; DNA: TGTGCCAGTAGCCGGGGGCTAGCCAAAAACATTCAGTACTTC
size: -; J: TRBJ2-2; D: -; V: TRBV4-1; CDR3: CASSQAQWTIVTGELFF; DNA: TGCGCCAGCAGCCAAGCTCAATGGACCATCGTCACCGGGGAGCTGTTTTTT
size: -; J: TRBJ2-1; D: TRBD2; V: TRBV10-3; CDR3: CAISESPELGGNEQFF; DNA: TGTGCCATCAGTGAGTCCCCGGAGCTCGGGGGGAATGAGCAGTTCTTC
size: -; J: TRBJ2-5; D: -; V: TRBV27; CDR3: CASSLSAVLGETQYF; DNA: TGTGCCAGCAGTTTATCAGCGGTCCTTGGGGAGACCCAGTACTTC
size: -; J: TRBJ2-1; D: -; V: TRBV7-7; CDR3: CASSFDRTPYNEQFF; DNA: TGTGCTAGCAGCTTCGACCGGACACCCTACAATGAGCAGTTCTTC
size: -; J: TRBJ2-5; D: -; V: TRBV7-9; CDR3: CASSLLETQYF; DNA: TGTGCCAGCAGCTTACTGGAGACCCAGTACTTC
size: once; J: TRBJ1-1; D: -; V: TRBV5-1; CDR3: CASSFATEAFF; DNA: TGCGCCAGCAGCTTCGCTACTGAAGCTTTCTTT
size: -; J: TRBJ1-5; D: -; V: TRBV9; CDR3: CASSVSGNSNQPQHF; DNA: TGTGCCAGCAGCGTATCGGGCAATAGCAATCAGCCCCAGCATTTT
size: -; J: TRBJ1-1; D: -; V: TRBV29-1; CDR3: CSGRGTQGTTEAFF; DNA: TGCAGCGGGAGGGGGACGCAGGGGACAACTGAAGCTTTCTTT
size: few; J: TRBJ2-5; D: TRBD1; V: TRBV7-9; CDR3: CASSPFPGQGGETQYF; DNA: TGTGCCAGCAGCCCTTTCCCGGGACAGGGGGGAGAGACCCAGTACTTC
size: -; J: TRBJ2-7; D: -; V: TRBV6-5; CDR3: CASSLASGINYEQYF; DNA: TGTGCCAGCAGTTTGGCCTCCGGGATTAACTACGAGCAGTACTTC
size: once; J: TRBJ2-3; D: -; V: TRBV28; CDR3: CASSPLGEGTDTQYF; DNA: TGTGCCAGCAGTCCCCTCGGGGAGGGCACAGATACGCAGTATTTT
size: once; J: TRBJ2-1; D: -; V: TRBV27; CDR3: CASSFSRRGYNEQFF; DNA: TGTGCCAGCAGTTTTTCCCGCCGGGGCTACAATGAGCAGTTCTTC
size: -; J: TRBJ2-5; D: TRBD2; V: TRBV23-1; CDR3: CASSRVGLAGDEVETQYF; DNA: TGCGCCAGCAGTCGGGTTGGGCTAGCGGGAGATGAGGTAGAGACCCAGTACTTC
size: -; J: TRBJ1-1; D: -; V: TRBV2; CDR3: CASSVLQNTEAFF; DNA: TGTGCCAGCAGTGTTTTACAGAACACTGAAGCTTTCTTT
size: -; J: TRBJ1-1; D: -; V: TRBV9; CDR3: CASSVDGSTITEAFF; DNA: TGTGCCAGCAGCGTAGATGGATCGACAATCACTGAAGCTTTCTTT
size: once; J: TRBJ2-5; D: -; V: TRBV29-1; CDR3: CSVEDSKSQVQETQYF; DNA: TGCAGCGTTGAAGATTCGAAATCTCAGGTACAAGAGACCCAGTACTTC
size: -; J: TRBJ2-7; D: TRBD1; V: TRBV18; CDR3: CASSTSSGTGYEQYF; DNA: TGTGCCAGCTCAACTAGCTCCGGGACAGGGTACGAGCAGTACTTC
size: -; J: TRBJ2-1; D: TRBD2; V: TRBV7-2; CDR3: CASRELAGARSYNEQFF; DNA: TGTGCCAGCAGAGAGCTAGCGGGAGCAAGGTCATACAATGAGCAGTTCTTC
size: -; J: TRBJ2-7; D: -; V: TRBV28; CDR3: CASLLGGTRPDEQYF; DNA: TGTGCCAGCCTTCTTGGGGGGACCCGCCCGGACGAGCAGTACTTC
size: -; J: TRBJ2-7; D: -; V: TRBV5-5; CDR3: CASSAPSVLPYEQYF; DNA: TGTGCCAGCAGCGCCCCTAGCGTTCTTCCCTACGAGCAGTACTTC
size: -; J: TRBJ2-7; D: -; V: TRBV30; CDR3: CAWSYGPGYEQYF; DNA: TGTGCCTGGAGTTACGGTCCGGGTTACGAGCAGTACTTC
size: -; J: TRBJ1-4; D: -; V: TRBV12-5; CDR3: CASGLGGGSGEKLFF; DNA: TGTGCTAGTGGTTTGGGTGGGGGCTCGGGTGAAAAACTGTTTTTT
size: -; J: TRBJ2-2; D: -; V: TRBV25-1; CDR3: CASSESAGELFF; DNA: TGTGCCAGCAGTGAATCCGCCGGGGAGCTGTTTTTT
size: -; J: TRBJ2-1; D: -; V: TRBV11-2; CDR3: CASSLDGSSYNEQFF; DNA: TGTGCCAGCAGCTTAGACGGGAGCTCCTACAATGAGCAGTTCTTC
size: -; J: TRBJ1-1; D: -; V: TRBV13; CDR3: CASSSGGFTEAFF; DNA: TGTGCCAGCAGCTCCGGCGGATTCACTGAAGCTTTCTTT
size: -; J: TRBJ2-1; D: TRBD2; V: TRBV27; CDR3: CASSLTRGGNNEQFF; DNA: TGTGCCAGCAGTTTGACGCGGGGGGGAAACAATGAGCAGTTCTTC
size: -; J: TRBJ2-3; D: -; V: TRBV7-9; CDR3: CASSEAGGPIDTQYF; DNA: TGTGCCAGCAGCGAGGCAGGGGGGCCAATAGATACGCAGTATTTT
size: once; J: TRBJ2-2; D: -; V: TRBV7-7; CDR3: CASSTTENTGELFF; DNA: TGTGCTAGCAGCACAACTGAAAACACCGGGGAGCTGTTTTTT
size: -; J: TRBJ2-7; D: -; V: TRBV7-7; CDR3: CASSLQEGYEQYF; DNA: TGTGCTAGCAGCTTGCAGGAGGGCTACGAGCAGTACTTC
size: -; J: TRBJ1-2; D: -; V: TRBV7-9; CDR3: CASSLVVLSDDGYTF; DNA: TGTGCCAGCAGCTTAGTGGTTCTCTCTGATGATGGCTACACCTTC